This entry describes one T cell receptor (beta chain). The antigen remains unidentified. The sample comes from a study of CD8 T cells in ankylosing spondylitis. Notes on the study in general: Characteristic of ankylosing spondylitis blood, it appeared, was a TCR beta motif comprising eight highly homologous variants.

TCRdb re-called the 5' RACE reads through MiXCR, storing one row per CDR3 protein. The table includes fewer than 500,000 distinct CDR3 sequences, about a fifth detected once. The sequence came from a male donor with ankylosing spondylitis. Sequences were obtained from blood, either unsorted or a sorted T cell fraction (not recorded which).

CDR3 DNA: TGTGCCAGCTCACCGGGACAGCCGAACACTGAAGCTTTCTTT. Translated, it gives CASSPGQPNTEAFF. V and J are TRBV18 and TRBJ1-1, with 7 positions matching TRBD1. Germline V gene data show CDR1 as KGHSH and CDR2 as LQKENI. There are 14 residues in the CDR3. Unmatched junction bases numbered 2, after V lost 3 bases and J lost 1 base.